This entry describes one T cell receptor (beta chain). Its specific antigen is unknown. It has no much larger one-base neighbor in the sample; base qualities were not kept. The entry originates in a study of cytomegalovirus exposure and HLA in healthy donors (dated by TCRdb to about 2017). Regarding the research as a whole: According to a later analysis, one platform produced both the roughly 110 validation repertoires and the 550 to 800 repertoires of the first cohort. The study aimed to test whether signatures of past pathogen exposure could be identified by cataloging public T cell receptors. A separate validation cohort of approximately 120 different subjects was used in addition to the 666-subject first cohort. To predict cytomegalovirus infection status, the study brought together high-throughput TCR immunosequencing, statistical association of individual TCRs with disease status, and machine learning.

V lost 5 bases and J lost 5 bases; the stretch between them is 13 bases long. The germline V gene (reference sequence) yields LNHDA for CDR1 and SQIVND for CDR2. The CDR3 measures 13 amino acids from cysteine to phenylalanine. Solely the CDR3 DNA is kept, with 39 bases framed from the first base. The library was produced with the immunoSEQ multiplex PCR assay. The authors' analysis ran thus. A statistical classification framework was built to diagnose cytomegalovirus status from the catalog of TCR beta chain sequences. TCRdb carries this immuneACCESS record with in-frame sequences only. Its versions omit some clonotypes, under half of them owing to an unresolved V gene in the studies checked, with the rest unexplained. The DNA was the basis for D and trimming; V, J and clone size are from that table. The table for this sample lists approximately 97,000 clones; about 94% of them were counted only once. The top ten clonotypes cover 0.89% of the sample.

The study at large found these results: In the study, 150 to 200 TCR beta chains were listed as associated with cytomegalovirus. In a later analysis, TCRs clustered in the first cohort were found to also tend to co-occur in the roughly 110 validation repertoires, with approximately 93% of cluster scores above 0. In vitro tests confirmed that a few of the cytomegalovirus-associated TCR beta chains recognize cytomegalovirus antigens. The classifier was reported to diagnose cytomegalovirus status with high specificity and sensitivity in both the original cohort and the validation cohort. A later analysis lacked HLA typing for the validation cohort, so it scored co-occurrence in that cohort across all 120 or so repertoires. It was suggested by the authors that the approach could potentially be generalized to other disease states and immunological phenotypes. While some public TCRs were present in many individuals, most TCR sequences turned up only very rarely across donors.

Separate from the roughly 660-subject first cohort, the validation cohort of 120 subjects was the group to which the donors belonged. This sequence originates from a woman between 18 and 29 years old in good health and CMV-seronegative. The chain was built from TRBV19 and TRBJ2-7, with a weak D call of TRBD1 (5 bases match). The sequencing sample was made of PBMCs. The CDR3 sequence is CASSSRVYDEQYF. In nucleotide form, the sequence is TGTGCCAGTAGTTCCAGGGTTTACGACGAGCAGTACTTC. The entire variable domain, with the stretches around the CDR3 drawn from the reference TRBV19 and TRBJ2-7 proteins, is DGGITQSPKYLFRKEGQNVTLSCEQNLNHDAMYWYRQDPGQGLRLIYYSQIVNDFQKGDIAEGYSVSREKKESFPLTVTSAQKNPTAFYLCASSSRVYDEQYFGPGTRLTVT.